This T cell receptor beta chain was sequenced for a study of blood T cell repertoires in COVID-19. Overall study: In each case, the material was cDNA or gDNA derived from T cells, B-cell-depleted T cells, or PBMCs.

V dropped 1 base and J dropped 3; count of bases not matched to a gene: 7. Germline-derived CDR1 and CDR2 are SGHTA and FQGTGA. The CDR3 length is 18 residues. Source study methods: Amplified reference gene primers provided the basis for estimating nucleated cell counts. The assay was immunoSEQ multiplex PCR, and TCRdb's table has in-frame clones only and misses some. V and J calls and clone size are given by that table; D and trimming were obtained from the DNA. The sample records over 250,000 clones, more than 70% being singletons. Enrolled through a virtual design, the participants were between roughly 18 and 100 years of age and came from about two dozen US areas. Participants' reported clinical history set cohort assignment.

This sequence originates from an older woman in a cohort exposed to, infected with or recovered from COVID-19 (not recorded which). This sequence joins TRBV7-3 and TRBJ2-3; 13 bases map to TRBD2. Specimen: PBMCs or T cells enriched from blood (not recorded which). The CDR3 DNA follows: TGTGCCAGCAGCTTAAAACCTCGGACTAGCGGGAGTACAGATACGCAGTATTTT. It encodes CASSLKPRTSGSTDTQYF.